This is a list of T cell receptor beta chains from one sample in a study of T-cell memory formation after mild COVID-19. In TCRdb, the 5' RACE reads were re-called with MiXCR into one record per CDR3 protein. The sample lists more than 200,000 distinct CDR3 sequences; less than 20% were seen once. Sequencing was done on a sample of PBMCs or a T cell subset sorted from them (not recorded which). Receptors originate from a man aged 18 to 29 who had mild COVID-19 (a few samples of this study predate the infection). Cell type and time point are not known. The CDR3 runs from the conserved cysteine through the conserved F or W. D genes are given only for firm matches. Not every row has a clone size; where given, it reads once, few, many or a size class.

d_call	clone_size	v_call	j_call	cdr3_aa	cdr3_nt
TRBD1	NA	TRBV4-2	TRBJ2-2	CASTPGQGDYGELFF	TGTGCCAGCACCCCGGGACAGGGGGACTACGGGGAGCTGTTTTTT
TRBD1	many	TRBV7-9	TRBJ2-2	CASTDRGSAGELFF	TGTGCCAGCACCGACAGGGGGTCGGCCGGGGAGCTGTTTTTT
TRBD1	few	TRBV29-1	TRBJ2-2	CSSGTDAGELFF	TGCAGCTCCGGGACAGATGCCGGGGAGCTGTTTTTT
NA	NA	TRBV7-2	TRBJ1-6	CASTQAVSSYNSPLHF	TGTGCCAGCACTCAGGCCGTTAGCTCCTATAATTCACCCCTCCACTTT
NA	few	TRBV29-1	TRBJ1-2	CSAGRAFYGYTF	TGCAGCGCCGGAAGGGCGTTCTATGGCTACACCTTC
TRBD2	NA	TRBV6-2/TRBV6-3	TRBJ2-3	CASSLGLAGALTDTQYF	TGTGCCAGCAGCCTTGGACTAGCGGGGGCCCTCACAGATACGCAGTATTTT
NA	NA	TRBV5-1	TRBJ1-5	CASSLGTLNQPQHF	TGCGCCAGCAGCCTCGGGACACTCAATCAGCCCCAGCATTTT
NA	NA	TRBV7-8	TRBJ2-3	CASSSRLGGGTDTQYF	TGTGCCAGCAGCTCCCGACTTGGAGGGGGCACAGATACGCAGTATTTT
TRBD1	NA	TRBV5-1	TRBJ2-1	CASSEGTGGYEQFF	TGCGCCAGCAGCGAGGGGACAGGGGGCTATGAGCAGTTCTTC
NA	NA	TRBV15	TRBJ2-6	CATSRDKGYVLTF	TGTGCCACCAGCAGAGATAAGGGATACGTCCTGACTTTC
TRBD2	NA	TRBV5-6	TRBJ2-4	CASSTTGLVDRKNIQYF	TGTGCCAGCAGCACCACGGGACTAGTGGACCGAAAAAACATTCAGTACTTC
TRBD2	few	TRBV5-1	TRBJ2-5	CASSLLTSGQETQYF	TGCGCCAGCAGCTTGTTAACTAGCGGGCAAGAGACCCAGTACTTC
NA	many	TRBV10-3	TRBJ2-2	CAISDRDVTNTGELFF	TGTGCCATCAGTGACCGGGACGTAACGAACACCGGGGAGCTGTTTTTT
NA	few	TRBV12-3/TRBV12-4	TRBJ2-4	CASSLDVTGNIQYF	TGTGCCAGCAGTTTGGACGTCACGGGAAACATTCAGTACTTC
NA	few	TRBV29-1	TRBJ2-7	CSVETFSTEQYF	TGCAGCGTTGAAACTTTTTCCACCGAGCAGTACTTC
TRBD1	NA	TRBV28	TRBJ1-2	CASSLPGQGNYGYTF	TGTGCCAGCAGTTTACCGGGACAGGGGAACTATGGCTACACCTTC
NA	many	TRBV11-2	TRBJ2-1	CASRRGGLADEQFF	TGTGCCAGCAGGAGGGGAGGCTTAGCCGATGAGCAGTTCTTC
TRBD1	NA	TRBV5-1	TRBJ1-2	CASSLDRGTHGYTF	TGCGCCAGCAGCTTGGACAGGGGGACTCATGGCTACACCTTC
NA	few	TRBV12-3/TRBV12-4	TRBJ1-1	CASSWGGANTEAFF	TGTGCCAGCAGTTGGGGGGGCGCGAACACTGAAGCTTTCTTT
TRBD1	NA	TRBV4-1	TRBJ1-4	CASSPTGSSEKLFF	TGCGCCAGCAGCCCGACAGGGTCATCGGAAAAACTGTTTTTT